This TCR beta chain was observed in a study of T cells after yellow fever vaccination. CDR3 length equals 15 residues. V shed 4 bases and J shed 8 bases, with 19 bases lying between them. From germline, CDR1 is LGHNA and CDR2 YSLEER. As for this clonotype: The antigen is undetermined.

It was through 5'RACE template switching that TCR cDNA was made, with a universal primer site and UMIs added. Using its own MiXCR run on the 5' RACE reads, TCRdb lists one record per CDR3 protein. The sample includes roughly 310,000 distinct CDR3 sequences, around 4% of them seen just once. Findings and limits, study-wide: Post-booster reappearance was seen for most primary-vaccination clones (about 96% CD4, 85% to 90% CD8).

This sequence originates from a man between 18 and 35 years old who received the YFV17D yellow fever vaccine. The chain links TRBV4-3 to TRBJ2-3, with D tentatively TRBD1 (5 bases). The sequenced sample was PBMCs, obtained on the day of the yellow fever booster vaccination. DNA for the CDR3: TGCGCCAGCAGCCGGTCCGTGGGCCCAGGGCGTACGCAGTATTTT. Translating it yields CASSRSVGPGRTQYF.